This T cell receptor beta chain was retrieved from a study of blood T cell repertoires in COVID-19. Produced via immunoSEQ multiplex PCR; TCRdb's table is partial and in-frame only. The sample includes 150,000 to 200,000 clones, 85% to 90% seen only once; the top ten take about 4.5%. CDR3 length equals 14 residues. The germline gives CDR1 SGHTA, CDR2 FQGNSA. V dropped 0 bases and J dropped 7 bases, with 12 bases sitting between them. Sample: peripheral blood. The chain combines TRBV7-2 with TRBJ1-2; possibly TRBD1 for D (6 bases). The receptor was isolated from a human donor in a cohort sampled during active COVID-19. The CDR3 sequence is CASSLAAQGFGYTF. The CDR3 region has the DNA TGTGCCAGCAGCTTAGCCGCACAGGGTTTTGGCTACACCTTC.